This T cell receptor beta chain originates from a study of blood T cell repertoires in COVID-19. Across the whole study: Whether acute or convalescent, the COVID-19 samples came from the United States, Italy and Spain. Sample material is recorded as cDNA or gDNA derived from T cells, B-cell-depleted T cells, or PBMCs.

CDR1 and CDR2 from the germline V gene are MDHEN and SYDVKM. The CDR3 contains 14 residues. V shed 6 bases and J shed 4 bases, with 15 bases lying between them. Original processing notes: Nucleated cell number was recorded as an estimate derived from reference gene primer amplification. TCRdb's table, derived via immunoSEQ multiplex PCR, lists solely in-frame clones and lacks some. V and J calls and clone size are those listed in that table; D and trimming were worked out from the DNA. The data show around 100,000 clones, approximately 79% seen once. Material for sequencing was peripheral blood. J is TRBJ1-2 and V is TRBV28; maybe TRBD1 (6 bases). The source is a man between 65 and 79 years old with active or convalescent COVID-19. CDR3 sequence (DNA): TGTGCCAGCAGACCTGGGGGGGGCTTCTATGGCTACACCTTC. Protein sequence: CASRPGGGFYGYTF.